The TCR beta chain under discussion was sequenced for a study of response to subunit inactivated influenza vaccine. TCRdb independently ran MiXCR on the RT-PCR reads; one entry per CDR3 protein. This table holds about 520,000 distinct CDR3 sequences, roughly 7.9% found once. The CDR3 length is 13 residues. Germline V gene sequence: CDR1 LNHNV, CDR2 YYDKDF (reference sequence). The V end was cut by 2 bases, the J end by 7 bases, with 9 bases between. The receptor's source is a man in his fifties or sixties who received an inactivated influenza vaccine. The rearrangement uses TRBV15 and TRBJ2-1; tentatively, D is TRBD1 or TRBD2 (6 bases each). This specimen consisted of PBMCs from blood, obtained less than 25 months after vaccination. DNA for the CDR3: TGTGCCACCAGCAGAAGGGGGGCGAATGAGCAGTTCTTC. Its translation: CATSRRGANEQFF. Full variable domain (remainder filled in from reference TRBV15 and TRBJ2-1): DAMVIQNPRYQVTQFGKPVTLSCSQTLNHNVMYWYQQKSSQAPKLLFHYYDKDFNNEADTPDNFQSRRPNTSFCFLDIRSPGLGDTAMYLCATSRRGANEQFFGPGTRLTVL.